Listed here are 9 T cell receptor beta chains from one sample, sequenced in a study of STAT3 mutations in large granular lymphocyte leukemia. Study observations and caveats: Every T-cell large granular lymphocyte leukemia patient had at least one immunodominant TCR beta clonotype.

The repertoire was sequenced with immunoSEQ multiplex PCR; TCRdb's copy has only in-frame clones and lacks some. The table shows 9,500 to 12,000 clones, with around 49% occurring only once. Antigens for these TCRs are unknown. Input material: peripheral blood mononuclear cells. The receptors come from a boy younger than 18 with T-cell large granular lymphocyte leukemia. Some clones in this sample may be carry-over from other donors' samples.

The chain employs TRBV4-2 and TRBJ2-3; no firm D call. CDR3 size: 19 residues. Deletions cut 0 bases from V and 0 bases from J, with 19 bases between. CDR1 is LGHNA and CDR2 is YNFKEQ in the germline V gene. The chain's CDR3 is CASSQDSSSRPVSTDTQYF. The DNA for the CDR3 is TGTGCCAGCAGCCAAGACAGTAGCAGTCGGCCAGTTAGCACAGATACGCAGTATTTT.

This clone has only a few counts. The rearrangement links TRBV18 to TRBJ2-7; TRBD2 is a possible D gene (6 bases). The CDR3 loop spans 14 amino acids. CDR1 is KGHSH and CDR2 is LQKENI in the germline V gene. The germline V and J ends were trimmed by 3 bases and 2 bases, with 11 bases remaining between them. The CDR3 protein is CASSPREVAYEQYF. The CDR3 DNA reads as TGTGCCAGCTCACCGAGGGAGGTGGCCTACGAGCAGTACTTC.

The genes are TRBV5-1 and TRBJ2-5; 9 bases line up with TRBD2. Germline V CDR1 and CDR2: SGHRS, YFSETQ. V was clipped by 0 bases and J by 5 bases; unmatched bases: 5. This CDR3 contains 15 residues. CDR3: CASSLAASGAETQYF. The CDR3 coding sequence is TGCGCCAGCAGCTTGGCGGCTAGCGGGGCGGAGACCCAGTACTTC.

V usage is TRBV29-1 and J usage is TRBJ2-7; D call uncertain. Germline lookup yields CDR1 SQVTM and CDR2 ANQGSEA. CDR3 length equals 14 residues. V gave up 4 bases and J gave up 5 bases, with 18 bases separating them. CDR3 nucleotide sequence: TGCAGCGTTGCCCGACGGATGGGCCTCCACGAGCAGTACTTC. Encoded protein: CSVARRMGLHEQYF.

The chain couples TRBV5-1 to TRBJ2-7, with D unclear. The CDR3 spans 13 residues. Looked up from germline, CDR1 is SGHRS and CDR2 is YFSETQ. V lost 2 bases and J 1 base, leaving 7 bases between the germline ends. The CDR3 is CASSFQSSYEQYF. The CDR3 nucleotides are TGCGCCAGCAGCTTCCAGTCGTCCTACGAGCAGTACTTC.

The CDR3 nucleotides are TGTGCCAGCAGACCTTCTACAGGGTACCAATCACCCCTCCACTTT. Translation: CASRPSTGYQSPLHF. The V call is TRBV28, the J call TRBJ1-6, with a tentative D call TRBD1 (6 bases). The V gene's germline CDR1 is MDHEN and CDR2 SYDVKM. V dropped 6 bases and J dropped 10 bases, with 19 bases sitting between them. The CDR3 covers 15 residues.

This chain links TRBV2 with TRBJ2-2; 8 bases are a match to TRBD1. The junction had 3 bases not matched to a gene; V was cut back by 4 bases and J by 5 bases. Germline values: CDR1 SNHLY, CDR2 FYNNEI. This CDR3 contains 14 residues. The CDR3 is CASSGDRGTGELFF. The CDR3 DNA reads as TGTGCCAGCAGTGGTGACAGGGGAACCGGGGAGCTGTTTTTT. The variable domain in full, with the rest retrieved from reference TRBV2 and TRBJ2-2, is EPEVTQTPSHQVTQMGQEVILRCVPISNHLYFYWYRQILGQKVEFLVSFYNNEISEKSEIFDDQFSVERPDGSNFTLKIRSTKLEDSAMYFCASSGDRGTGELFFGEGSRLTVL.

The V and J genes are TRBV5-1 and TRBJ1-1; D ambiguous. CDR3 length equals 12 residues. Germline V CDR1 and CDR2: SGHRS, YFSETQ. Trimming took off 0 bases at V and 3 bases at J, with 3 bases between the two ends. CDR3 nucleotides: TGCGCCAGCAGCTTGGGGCACACTGAAGCTTTCTTT. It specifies CASSLGHTEAFF.

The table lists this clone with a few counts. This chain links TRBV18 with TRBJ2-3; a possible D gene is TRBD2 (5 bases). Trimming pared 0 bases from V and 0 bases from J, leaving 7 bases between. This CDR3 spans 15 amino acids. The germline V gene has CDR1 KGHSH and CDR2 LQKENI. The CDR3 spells CASSPPTGSTDTQYF. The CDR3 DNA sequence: TGTGCCAGCTCACCACCAACGGGGAGCACAGATACGCAGTATTTT.